The rows below give T cell receptor beta chains drawn from one sample of a study of CD8+ T cells in alopecia areata. TCRdb keeps only in-frame clones here, not all; method: immunoSEQ multiplex PCR. The sample includes about 97,000 clones, roughly two fifths of them seen just once. The sample comprised CD4+ T cells sorted from blood. The receptors were sampled from a human donor with alopecia areata. Each CDR3 is given with its conserved first and last residue. The order of the fields is J gene, D gene, V gene, clone size, CDR3 protein, CDR3 DNA. D genes are given only for firm matches. Only some rows state a clone size, as once, few, many or a class for expanded clones.

J: TRBJ2-1; D: .; V: TRBV18; size: .; CDR3: CASSPGLGNEQFF; DNA: TGTGCCAGCTCACCAGGTCTCGGGAATGAGCAGTTCTTC
J: TRBJ2-5; D: .; V: TRBV5-4; size: .; CDR3: CASSPAGTAKETQYF; DNA: TGTGCCAGCAGCCCCGCCGGGACGGCGAAAGAGACCCAGTACTTC
J: TRBJ2-1; D: .; V: TRBV7-2; size: .; CDR3: CASSFKTGTGSGEQFF; DNA: TGTGCCAGCAGCTTTAAAACCGGGACTGGGAGCGGTGAGCAGTTCTTC
J: TRBJ2-2; D: .; V: TRBV30; size: .; CDR3: CAWRRLAITGELFF; DNA: TGTGCCTGGAGGCGTCTAGCTATCACCGGGGAGCTGTTTTTT
J: TRBJ2-3; D: .; V: TRBV4-1; size: .; CDR3: CASSQEGSTDTQYF; DNA: TGCGCCAGCAGCCAAGAGGGGAGCACAGATACGCAGTATTTT
J: TRBJ1-1; D: TRBD1; V: TRBV29-1; size: .; CDR3: CSVDRGSTEAFF; DNA: TGCAGCGTCGACAGGGGAAGTACTGAAGCTTTCTTT
J: TRBJ1-1; D: .; V: TRBV18; size: few; CDR3: CASSPALNTEAFF; DNA: TGTGCCAGCTCACCAGCCCTGAACACTGAAGCTTTCTTT
J: TRBJ2-7; D: .; V: TRBV6-6; size: medium-sized; CDR3: CASSLEGYEQYF; DNA: TGTGCCAGCAGCCTCGAGGGATACGAGCAGTACTTC
J: TRBJ2-5; D: TRBD1; V: TRBV30; size: .; CDR3: CASSGTGGETQYF; DNA: TGTGCCAGCAGTGGGACAGGGGGAGAGACCCAGTACTTC
J: TRBJ2-3; D: .; V: TRBV7-3; size: .; CDR3: CASSSNTPQGTQYF; DNA: TGTGCCAGCAGCTCCAACACGCCACAGGGTACGCAGTATTTT
J: TRBJ2-2; D: .; V: TRBV10-3; size: .; CDR3: CAISEPLANTGELFF; DNA: TGTGCCATCAGTGAGCCTCTGGCGAACACCGGGGAGCTGTTTTTT
J: TRBJ2-3; D: .; V: TRBV4-2; size: .; CDR3: CASSLREGATDTQYF; DNA: TGTGCCAGCAGCCTCCGAGAGGGTGCTACCGATACGCAGTATTTT
J: TRBJ2-5; D: TRBD1; V: TRBV30; size: .; CDR3: CAWSGWLGQGQETQYF; DNA: TGTGCCTGGAGTGGATGGCTAGGACAGGGGCAAGAGACCCAGTACTTC
J: TRBJ2-3; D: TRBD2; V: TRBV4-2; size: .; CDR3: CASSPGLAGGDTQYF; DNA: TGTGCCAGCAGCCCAGGACTAGCGGGGGGTGATACGCAGTATTTT
J: TRBJ2-1; D: TRBD2; V: TRBV5-1; size: .; CDR3: CASSSSGGVNEQFF; DNA: TGCGCCAGCAGCTCTAGCGGGGGAGTAAATGAGCAGTTCTTC
J: TRBJ2-3; D: .; V: TRBV7-9; size: .; CDR3: CASSLAPDTQYF; DNA: TGTGCCAGCAGCTTAGCACCGGATACGCAGTATTTT
J: TRBJ2-3; D: .; V: TRBV30; size: .; CDR3: CAWSVLKGRRTDTQYF; DNA: TGTGCCTGGAGTGTCCTTAAGGGACGTCGCACAGATACGCAGTATTTT
J: TRBJ1-6; D: .; V: TRBV30; size: .; CDR3: CARRSRSSNSPLHF; DNA: TGTGCTCGGAGATCAAGGTCGTCGAATTCACCCCTCCACTTT
J: TRBJ2-1; D: .; V: TRBV29-1; size: few; CDR3: CSVVWTIGDEQFF; DNA: TGCAGCGTTGTTTGGACAATAGGCGATGAGCAGTTCTTC
J: TRBJ2-3; D: .; V: TRBV19; size: .; CDR3: CASSMSRTDTQYF; DNA: TGTGCCAGTAGTATGAGTCGTACAGATACGCAGTATTTT
J: TRBJ1-4; D: TRBD1; V: TRBV30; size: few; CDR3: CAWLPRGAREKLFF; DNA: TGTGCCTGGTTACCCAGGGGGGCTAGGGAAAAACTGTTTTTT
J: TRBJ1-2; D: TRBD1; V: TRBV5-4; size: .; CDR3: CASTHVGTGGVGYTF; DNA: TGTGCCAGCACCCATGTTGGGACAGGGGGCGTTGGCTACACCTTC
J: TRBJ2-7; D: TRBD2; V: TRBV30; size: .; CDR3: CAWSTGRTSGISYEQYF; DNA: TGTGCCTGGAGTACAGGTAGGACTAGCGGGATTTCCTACGAGCAGTACTTC
J: TRBJ2-7; D: TRBD1; V: TRBV27; size: .; CDR3: CATKMDRGHPYEQYF; DNA: TGTGCCACCAAAATGGACAGGGGGCACCCCTACGAGCAGTACTTC
J: TRBJ2-6; D: TRBD1; V: TRBV7-3; size: .; CDR3: CASSTGDQVSGANVLTF; DNA: TGTGCCAGCAGTACAGGGGACCAAGTTTCAGGGGCCAACGTCCTGACTTTC
J: TRBJ2-7; D: .; V: TRBV2; size: .; CDR3: CASSDGEVGPYEQYF; DNA: TGTGCCAGCAGTGATGGGGAGGTTGGACCCTACGAGCAGTACTTC
J: TRBJ1-5; D: .; V: TRBV30; size: .; CDR3: CAWAETGPQHF; DNA: TGTGCCTGGGCAGAAACGGGGCCCCAGCATTTT
J: TRBJ1-1; D: .; V: TRBV27; size: few; CDR3: CASSPIAQGGAFF; DNA: TGTGCCAGCAGTCCTATCGCCCAGGGTGGAGCTTTCTTT
J: TRBJ2-1; D: TRBD1; V: TRBV5-1; size: .; CDR3: CASSTARTGKNEQFF; DNA: TGCGCCAGCAGCACGGCTCGGACAGGGAAAAATGAGCAGTTCTTC
J: TRBJ2-7; D: .; V: TRBV7-2; size: .; CDR3: CASSLDSRSYEQYF; DNA: TGTGCCAGCAGCCTGGACAGTCGATCCTACGAGCAGTACTTC
J: TRBJ2-3; D: .; V: TRBV28; size: few; CDR3: CAASSTDTQYF; DNA: TGTGCCGCTTCTAGCACAGATACGCAGTATTTT
J: TRBJ2-2; D: TRBD1; V: TRBV29-1; size: .; CDR3: CSVGGQGASGELFF; DNA: TGCAGCGTGGGAGGACAGGGGGCCTCCGGGGAGCTGTTTTTT